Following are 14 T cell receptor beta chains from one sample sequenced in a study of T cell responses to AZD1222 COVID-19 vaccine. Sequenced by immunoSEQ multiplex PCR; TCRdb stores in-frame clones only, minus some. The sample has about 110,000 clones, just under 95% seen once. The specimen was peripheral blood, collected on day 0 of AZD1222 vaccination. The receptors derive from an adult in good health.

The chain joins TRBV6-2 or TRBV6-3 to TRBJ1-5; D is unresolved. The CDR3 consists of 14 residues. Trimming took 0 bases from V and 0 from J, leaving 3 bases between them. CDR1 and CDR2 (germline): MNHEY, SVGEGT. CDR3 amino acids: CASSYSSSNQPQHF. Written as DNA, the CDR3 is TGTGCCAGCAGTTACTCGAGTAGCAATCAGCCCCAGCATTTT.

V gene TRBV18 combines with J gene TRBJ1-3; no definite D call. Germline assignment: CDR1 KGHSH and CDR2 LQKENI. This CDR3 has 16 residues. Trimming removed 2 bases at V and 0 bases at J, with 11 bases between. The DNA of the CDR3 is TGTGCCAGCTCACCAAGCGTCCTACTCTCTGGAAACACCATATATTTT. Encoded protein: CASSPSVLLSGNTIYF.

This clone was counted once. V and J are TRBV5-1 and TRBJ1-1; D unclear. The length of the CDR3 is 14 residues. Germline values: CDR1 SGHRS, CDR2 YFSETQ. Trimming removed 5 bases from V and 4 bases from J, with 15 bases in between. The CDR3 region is CASRTREGITEAFF. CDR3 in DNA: TGCGCCAGCAGGACTAGGGAAGGGATCACTGAAGCTTTCTTT.

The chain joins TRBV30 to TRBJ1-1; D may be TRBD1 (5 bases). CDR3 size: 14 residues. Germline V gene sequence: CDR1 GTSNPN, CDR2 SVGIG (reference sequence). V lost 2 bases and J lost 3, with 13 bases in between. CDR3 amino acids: CAWSQGTGDTEAFF. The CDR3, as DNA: TGTGCCTGGAGTCAGGGTACGGGGGACACTGAAGCTTTCTTT.

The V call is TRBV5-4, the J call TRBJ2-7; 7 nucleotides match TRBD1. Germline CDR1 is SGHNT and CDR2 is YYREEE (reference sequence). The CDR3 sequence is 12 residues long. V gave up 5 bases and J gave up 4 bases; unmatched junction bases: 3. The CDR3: CASRHRGYEQYF. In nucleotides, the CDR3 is TGTGCCAGCAGGCACAGGGGTTACGAGCAGTACTTC.

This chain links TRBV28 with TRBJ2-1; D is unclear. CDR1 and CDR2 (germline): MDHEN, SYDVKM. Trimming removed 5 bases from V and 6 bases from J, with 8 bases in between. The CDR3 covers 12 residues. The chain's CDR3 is CASSLMGNEQFF. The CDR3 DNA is TGTGCCAGCAGTCTTATGGGCAATGAGCAGTTCTTC.

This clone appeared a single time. CDR3 nucleotides: TGTGCCAGCAGCTTATCACAGAACAATAAACTGTTTTTT. Translation gives CASSLSQNNKLFF. The chain couples TRBV7-9 to TRBJ1-4, with unresolved D. Germline V gives CDR1 SEHNR, CDR2 FQNEAQ (reference sequence). The CDR3 length is 13 residues. Trimming pared 2 bases from V and 11 bases from J, leaving 12 bases between.

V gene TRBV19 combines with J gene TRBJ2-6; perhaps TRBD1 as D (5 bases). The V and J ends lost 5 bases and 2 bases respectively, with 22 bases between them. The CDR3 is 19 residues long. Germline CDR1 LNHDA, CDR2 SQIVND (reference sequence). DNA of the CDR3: TGTGCCAGTAGTTCTCCAGGGCTGGGGCCGTTCACTGGGGCCAACGTCCTGACTTTC. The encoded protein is CASSSPGLGPFTGANVLTF.

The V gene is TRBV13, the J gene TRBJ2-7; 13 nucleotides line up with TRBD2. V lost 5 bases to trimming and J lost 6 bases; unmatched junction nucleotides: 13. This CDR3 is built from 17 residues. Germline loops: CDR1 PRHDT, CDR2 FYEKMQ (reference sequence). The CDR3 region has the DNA TGTGCCAGCAGCGCTACTCGGGGACTAGCGGGATTAGGCGAGCAGTACTTC. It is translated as CASSATRGLAGLGEQYF. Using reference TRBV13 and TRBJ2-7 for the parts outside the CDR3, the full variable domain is AAGVIQSPRHLIKEKRETATLKCYPIPRHDTVYWYQQGPGQDPQFLISFYEKMQSDKGSIPDRFSAQQFSDYHSELNMSSLELGDSALYFCASSATRGLAGLGEQYFGPGTRLTVT.

CDR3 loop: CASSHDNYGYTF. The DNA of the CDR3 is TGTGCCAGCAGCCATGATAACTATGGCTACACCTTC. The chain is built from TRBV11-2 and TRBJ1-2; D is unresolved. The CDR3 covers 12 residues. The germline gives CDR1 SGHAT, CDR2 FQNNGV. Trimming removed 5 bases at V and 1 base at J, with 5 bases between.

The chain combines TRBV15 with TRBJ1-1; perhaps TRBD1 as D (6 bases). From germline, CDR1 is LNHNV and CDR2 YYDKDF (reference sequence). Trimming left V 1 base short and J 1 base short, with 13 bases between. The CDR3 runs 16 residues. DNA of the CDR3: TGTGCCACCAGCAGAGGGACAGTTAGGACGAACACTGAAGCTTTCTTT. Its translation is CATSRGTVRTNTEAFF.

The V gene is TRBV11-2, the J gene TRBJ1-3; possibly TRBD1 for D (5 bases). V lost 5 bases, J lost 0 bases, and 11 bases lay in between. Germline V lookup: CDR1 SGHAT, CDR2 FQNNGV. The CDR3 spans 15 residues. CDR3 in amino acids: CASSQGLHSGNTIYF. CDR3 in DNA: TGTGCCAGCAGCCAGGGACTCCACTCTGGAAACACCATATATTTT.

This CDR3 reads CASSTIVGPYYNEQFF. Written as DNA, the CDR3 is TGTGCCAGCAGCACCATAGTAGGCCCTTACTACAATGAGCAGTTCTTC. This chain links TRBV9 with TRBJ2-1, with D unclear. V lost 4 bases and J lost 3, with 17 bases in between. This CDR3 spans 16 amino acids. Germline CDR1 reads SGDLS; CDR2 reads YYNGEE.

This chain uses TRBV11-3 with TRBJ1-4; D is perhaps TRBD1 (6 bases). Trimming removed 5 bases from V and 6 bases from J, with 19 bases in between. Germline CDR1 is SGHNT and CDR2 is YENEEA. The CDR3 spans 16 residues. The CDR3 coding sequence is TGTGCCAGCAGCCCCCCGGGGGCAGGGTCGGATGAAAAACTGTTTTTT. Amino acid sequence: CASSPPGAGSDEKLFF.